A selection of T cell receptor beta chains follows, all from one sample in a study of shared clonotypes between healthy human individuals. Clones were read by immunoSEQ multiplex PCR, and TCRdb kept only the in-frame ones, dropping some. The sample has 2 million to 2.5 million clones, about 94% seen once. Sequenced sample: naive CD4+ T cells sorted from blood. The receptors shown here come from a man between 18 and 35 years old in good health. Both conserved end residues are part of each CDR3. The D gene is left open where the match is weak. Clone size is not always given. Where it is, it says once, few, many or a class for expanded clones.

>NA|NA|TRBV5-1|16|TRBJ1-2
TGCGCCAGCAGCTTGGCCGGGAACGGAATTAACTATGGCTACACCTTC
CASSLAGNGINYGYTF
>NA|TRBD1|TRBV6-1|12|TRBJ1-6
TGTGCCAGTGGACAGGGAGTATCACCCCTCCACTTT
CASGQGVSPLHF
>NA|NA|TRBV6-6|16|TRBJ2-2
TGTGCCAGCATTCCCAGACGGCAGGGCGGCACCGGGGAGCTGTTTTTT
CASIPRRQGGTGELFF
>NA|NA|TRBV11-3|12|TRBJ2-3
TGTGCCAGCAGCAGAGGGTCAGATACGCAGTATTTT
CASSRGSDTQYF
>NA|NA|TRBV6-5|12|TRBJ2-5
TGTGCCAGCAGTCCATCGACTGAGACCCAGTACTTC
CASSPSTETQYF
>once|TRBD1|TRBV6-6|15|TRBJ2-1
TGTGCCAGCAGTTTACAGGGGAACTCCTACAATGAGCAGTTCTTC
CASSLQGNSYNEQFF
>once|TRBD1|TRBV6-5|13|TRBJ1-5
TGTGCCAGCAGAGGGACAGGGGGTCAGCCCCAGCATTTT
CASRGTGGQPQHF
>NA|NA|TRBV27|16|TRBJ1-6
TGTGCCAGCAGTGGGGGGGGCGGAACCTATAATTCACCCCTCCACTTT
CASSGGGGTYNSPLHF
>NA|NA|TRBV11-2|12|TRBJ2-3
TGTGCCAGCAGCTTAATGCGTGATACGCAGTATTTT
CASSLMRDTQYF
>NA|NA|TRBV15|16|TRBJ2-1
TGTGCCACCAGCAGAGAGGGCGGGGCCCTCTACAATGAGCAGTTCTTC
CATSREGGALYNEQFF
>NA|TRBD1|TRBV7-9|16|TRBJ1-1
TGTGCCAGCAGCTTCCGGCAGGGGGCTTCGAACACTGAAGCTTTCTTT
CASSFRQGASNTEAFF
>NA|NA|TRBV10-3|16|TRBJ2-2
TGTGCCATCAGTGCCGGACCATTAGCGAACACCGGGGAGCTGTTTTTT
CAISAGPLANTGELFF
>NA|NA|TRBV19|17|TRBJ1-5
TGTGCCAGTAGTATCTCACCCTCCACAGTTACTTATCAGCCCCAGCATTTT
CASSISPSTVTYQPQHF
>NA|NA|TRBV10-1|12|TRBJ1-5
TGCGCCAGCAGACCAAAAGGTCAGCCCCAGCATTTT
CASRPKGQPQHF
>NA|TRBD1|TRBV2|15|TRBJ2-1
TGTGCCAGCAGTCTCGGACAGGGAGGATACAATGAGCAGTTCTTC
CASSLGQGGYNEQFF
>NA|NA|TRBV7-2|15|TRBJ2-5
TGTGCCAGCAGCTTCCCCAAGGGAGGTCTGGAGACCCAGTACTTC
CASSFPKGGLETQYF
>NA|NA|TRBV10-2|16|TRBJ2-5
TGCGCCAGCAGTGGGGGGGAGTTAGGGAACCAAGAGACCCAGTACTTC
CASSGGELGNQETQYF
>NA|NA|TRBV30|11|TRBJ1-1
TGTGCCTGGAGTGGGCTAGTAAACGCTTTCTTT
CAWSGLVNAFF
>NA|NA|TRBV28|13|TRBJ1-1
TGTGCCAGCAGTTTCGCCGGGACCACTGAAGCTTTCTTT
CASSFAGTTEAFF
>few|TRBD1|TRBV2|15|TRBJ1-2
TGTGCCAGCACCACTGAAGGGGGCGCTAGCTATGGCTACACCTTC
CASTTEGGASYGYTF
>NA|TRBD1|TRBV7-7|13|TRBJ2-1
TGTGCTAGCAGCGCGGACAGGGGGAATGAGCAGTTCTTC
CASSADRGNEQFF
>NA|NA|TRBV5-1|15|TRBJ1-1
TGCGCCAGCAGCGCAACCGGGATACAAAACACTGAAGCTTTCTTT
CASSATGIQNTEAFF
>once|NA|TRBV25-1|13|TRBJ1-6
TGTGCCAGCAGTGACCTGGTGGGGTCACCCCTCCACTTT
CASSDLVGSPLHF
>NA|NA|TRBV6-6|14|TRBJ1-6
TGTGCCAGCACCCGGGACGGCCTTAATTCACCCCTCCACTTT
CASTRDGLNSPLHF
>NA|TRBD2|TRBV5-6|16|TRBJ2-3
TGTGCCAGCAGCTTGAGGCTAGCGGGAGTTGCCGATACGCAGTATTTT
CASSLRLAGVADTQYF
>NA|TRBD1|TRBV7-2|14|TRBJ2-3
TGTGCCAGCAGCTTTAACCCGGGACAGGGTACGCAGTATTTT
CASSFNPGQGTQYF
>NA|NA|TRBV5-8|13|TRBJ1-2
TGTGCCAGCAGCCTACAGGGCTTCTATGGCTACACCTTC
CASSLQGFYGYTF
>NA|NA|TRBV30|16|TRBJ1-2
TGTGCCTGGGAGGCGAAGGACCTACGATCTAACTATGGCTACACCTTC
CAWEAKDLRSNYGYTF
>once|NA|TRBV30|13|TRBJ2-7
TGTGCCTGGGGTTCTGGGGGAGCCTACGAGCAGTACTTC
CAWGSGGAYEQYF